The 9 T cell receptor beta chains below come from one sample, sequenced in a study of blood T cell repertoires in COVID-19. Using immunoSEQ multiplex PCR, the repertoire was profiled, and TCRdb retains in-frame clones only, with some absent. Altogether about 60,000 clones are present, roughly 84% being singletons, with the ten largest covering 10%. Sample: peripheral blood. The source of these receptors is a young man with COVID-19, enrolled during active disease.

The rearrangement uses TRBV30 and TRBJ1-2; TRBD1 agrees at 8 bases. Looked up from germline, CDR1 is GTSNPN and CDR2 is SVGIG (reference sequence). The CDR3 sequence is 15 residues long. Trimming took 0 bases from V and 7 from J; bases not matched to a gene: 10. The CDR3 protein is CAWSVREQGGIGYTF. CDR3 nucleotides: TGTGCCTGGAGTGTACGGGAACAGGGGGGGATTGGCTACACCTTC.

V and J are TRBV30 and TRBJ1-4; 7 bases match TRBD1. The CDR3 loop spans 14 amino acids. The V and J ends lost 1 base and 10 bases, in that order; junction bases with no gene match: 9. Germline CDR1 GTSNPN, CDR2 SVGIG (reference sequence). CDR3: CAWSAYRGGVKLFF. CDR3 DNA: TGTGCCTGGAGTGCCTACAGGGGCGGAGTAAAACTGTTTTTT. Full variable domain (outside the CDR3, taken from reference TRBV30 and TRBJ1-4): SQTIHQWPATLVQPVGSPLSLECTVEGTSNPNLYWYRQAAGRGLQLLFYSVGIGQISSEVPQNLSASRPQDRQFILSSKKLLLSDSGFYLCAWSAYRGGVKLFFGSGTQLSVL.

The chain employs TRBV6-5 and TRBJ1-5; tentative D call: TRBD1 (5 bases). The germline V gene encodes CDR1 MNHEY and CDR2 SVGAGI. V shed 8 bases and J shed 0 bases, with 11 bases lying between them. This CDR3 has 14 residues. The DNA for the CDR3 is TGTGCCAGCGGGTGGGGGGTTAGCAATCAGCCCCAGCATTTT. Translated, it gives CASGWGVSNQPQHF.

This chain uses TRBV2 with TRBJ1-1; TRBD1 matches at 8 bases. Germline lookup yields CDR1 SNHLY and CDR2 FYNNEI. The V segment lost 8 bases and the J segment 4 bases; nucleotides outside the gene matches: 3. This CDR3 is 12 amino acids long. In nucleotides, the CDR3 is TGTGCCAGCGGTACAGGGGGCACTGAAGCTTTCTTT. Translation gives CASGTGGTEAFF.

This clone turned up a few times. This rearrangement joins TRBV11-2 to TRBJ2-1, with 8 nucleotides matching TRBD2. Unmatched junction bases numbered 8, after V lost 6 bases and J lost 4 bases. This CDR3 comprises 15 residues. CDR1 SGHAT and CDR2 FQNNGV come from the germline V gene. This CDR3 reads CASRSLAGRYNEQFF. The CDR3 DNA reads as TGTGCCAGCAGGAGCCTAGCGGGCCGGTACAATGAGCAGTTCTTC. The variable domain in full, with the rest retrieved from reference TRBV11-2 and TRBJ2-1, is EAGVAQSPRYKIIEKRQSVAFWCNPISGHATLYWYQQILGQGPKLLIQFQNNGVVDDSQLPKDRFSAERLKGVDSTLKIQPAKLEDSAVYLCASRSLAGRYNEQFFGPGTRLTVL.

The chain has TRBV10-3 and TRBJ2-2, with 12 bases fitting TRBD2. The CDR3 consists of 16 residues. Germline values: CDR1 ENHRY, CDR2 SYGVKD. V was clipped by 10 bases and J by 3 bases; unmatched bases: 9. The CDR3 reads CATAPRLAGDTGELFF. For the CDR3, the DNA is TGTGCCACCGCCCCACGACTAGCGGGAGACACCGGGGAGCTGTTTTTT.

This rearrangement joins TRBV7-9 to TRBJ2-3; 8 bases align to TRBD1. Trimming took 5 bases from V and 2 from J; bases not matched to a gene: 6. The CDR3 consists of 15 residues. Germline V gene data show CDR1 as SEHNR and CDR2 as FQNEAQ (reference sequence). The CDR3 here is CASSRDRGNTDTQYF. The CDR3, as DNA: TGTGCCAGCAGCCGCGACAGGGGAAACACAGATACGCAGTATTTT.

This chain connects TRBV6-2 or TRBV6-3 to TRBJ1-2; TRBD1 aligns across 11 bases. The CDR3 runs 15 residues. The germline V gene encodes CDR1 MNHEY and CDR2 SVGEGT. J was trimmed by 8 bases and V by 3 bases; bases with no gene match: 8. In DNA, the CDR3 is TGTGCCAGCAGTTATCTCGGACAGGGGGCCCGCGGCTACACCTTC. Encoded protein: CASSYLGQGARGYTF.

This clone was seen a handful of times. The V gene is TRBV11-3, the J gene TRBJ1-3, with D unclear. This CDR3 comprises 17 residues. CDR1 is SGHNT and CDR2 is YENEEA in the germline V gene. The V end was cut by 4 bases, the J end by 0 bases, with 16 bases between. This chain's CDR3 is CASSSRYPLPSGNTIYF. The CDR3 DNA is TGTGCCAGCAGCTCTAGATACCCCCTTCCCTCTGGAAACACCATATATTTT.